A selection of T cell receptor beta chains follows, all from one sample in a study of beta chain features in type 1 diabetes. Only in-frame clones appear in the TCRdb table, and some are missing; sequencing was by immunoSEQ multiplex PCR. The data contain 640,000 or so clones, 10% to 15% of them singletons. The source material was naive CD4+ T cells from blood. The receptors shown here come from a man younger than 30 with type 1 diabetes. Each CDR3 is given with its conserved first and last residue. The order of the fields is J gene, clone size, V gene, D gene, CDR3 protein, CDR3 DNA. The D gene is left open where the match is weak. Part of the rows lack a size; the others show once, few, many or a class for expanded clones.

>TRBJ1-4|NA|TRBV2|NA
CASTQREKLFF
TGTGCCAGCACCCAGAGGGAAAAACTGTTTTTT
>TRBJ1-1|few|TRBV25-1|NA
CASSTGTNTEAFF
TGTGCCAGCAGTACAGGGACGAACACTGAAGCTTTCTTT
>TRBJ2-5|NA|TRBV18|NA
CASSPPSKEETQYF
TGTGCCAGCTCACCACCGTCAAAGGAAGAGACCCAGTACTTC
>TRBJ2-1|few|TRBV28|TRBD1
CASSFRVGTGEQFF
TGTGCCAGCAGTTTCCGAGTAGGGACAGGTGAGCAGTTCTTC
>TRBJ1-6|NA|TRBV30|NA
CAWAPGDYNSPLHF
TGTGCCTGGGCACCGGGGGACTATAATTCACCCCTCCACTTT
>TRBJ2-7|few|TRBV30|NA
CAMGGHPYEQYF
TGTGCCATGGGCGGACACCCCTACGAGCAGTACTTC
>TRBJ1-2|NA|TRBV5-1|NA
CASSLAEYGYTF
TGCGCCAGCAGCTTGGCCGAATATGGCTACACCTTC
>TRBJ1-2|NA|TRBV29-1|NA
CSVEELNYGYTF
TGCAGCGTTGAGGAGCTAAACTATGGCTACACCTTC
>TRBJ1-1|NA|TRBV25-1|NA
CASSFGQGTEAFF
TGTGCCAGCAGTTTCGGGCAGGGGACTGAAGCTTTCTTT
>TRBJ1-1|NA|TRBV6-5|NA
CASSYSLQPNTEAFF
TGTGCCAGCAGTTACTCGTTACAACCGAACACTGAAGCTTTCTTT
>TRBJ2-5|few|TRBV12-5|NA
CASGLVLSPGVSKETQYF
TGTGCTAGTGGTTTGGTACTCTCGCCCGGGGTTTCTAAAGAGACCCAGTACTTC
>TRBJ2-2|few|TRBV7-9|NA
CASSLVSMWGTGELFF
TGTGCCAGCAGCTTAGTTTCCATGTGGGGCACCGGGGAGCTGTTTTTT